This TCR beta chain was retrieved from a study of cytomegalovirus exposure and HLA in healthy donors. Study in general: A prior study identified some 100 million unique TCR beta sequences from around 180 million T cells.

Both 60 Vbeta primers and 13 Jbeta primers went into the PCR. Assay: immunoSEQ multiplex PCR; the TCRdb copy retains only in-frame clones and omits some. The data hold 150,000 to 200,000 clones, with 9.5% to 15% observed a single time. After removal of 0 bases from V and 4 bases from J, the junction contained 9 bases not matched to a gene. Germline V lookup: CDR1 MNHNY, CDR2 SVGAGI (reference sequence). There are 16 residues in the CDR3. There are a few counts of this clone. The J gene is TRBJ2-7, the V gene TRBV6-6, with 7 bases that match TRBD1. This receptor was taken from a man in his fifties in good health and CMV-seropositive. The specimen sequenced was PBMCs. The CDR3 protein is CASSYSRTGEGYEQYV. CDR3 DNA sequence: TGTGCCAGCAGTTACTCGAGGACAGGCGAAGGGTACGAGCAGTACGTC.